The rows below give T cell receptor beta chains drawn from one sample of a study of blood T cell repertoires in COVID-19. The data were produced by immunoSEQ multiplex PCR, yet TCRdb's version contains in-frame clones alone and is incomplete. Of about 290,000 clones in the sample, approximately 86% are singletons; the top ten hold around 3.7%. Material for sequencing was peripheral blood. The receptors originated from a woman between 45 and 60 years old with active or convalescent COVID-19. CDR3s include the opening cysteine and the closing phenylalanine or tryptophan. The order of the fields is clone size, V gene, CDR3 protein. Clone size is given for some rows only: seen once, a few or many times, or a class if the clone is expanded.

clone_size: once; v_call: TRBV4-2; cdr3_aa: CASSQDYRTSGALTDTQYF
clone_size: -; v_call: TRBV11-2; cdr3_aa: CASSSAGGPTDTQYF
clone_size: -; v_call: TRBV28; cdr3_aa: CASSIPGRGGNQPQHF
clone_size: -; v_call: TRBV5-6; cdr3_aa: CASSLGSRTRYF
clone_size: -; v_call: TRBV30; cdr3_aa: CAWSQGQETQYF
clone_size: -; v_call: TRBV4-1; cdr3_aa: CASSQGFGYGRSGYTF
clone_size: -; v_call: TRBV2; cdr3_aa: CASNPEAGGYEQYF
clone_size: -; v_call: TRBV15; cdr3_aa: CATSRGQGPYFF
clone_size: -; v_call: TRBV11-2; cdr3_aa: CASSRMTAAKNIQYF
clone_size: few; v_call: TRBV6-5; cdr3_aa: CASSRMQGANEAFF
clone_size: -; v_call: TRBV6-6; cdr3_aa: CASSYWASGSDDEQFF
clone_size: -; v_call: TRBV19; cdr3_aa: CASRAYRGRGEKLFF
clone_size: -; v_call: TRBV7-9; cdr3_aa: CASSFDSVNLHF
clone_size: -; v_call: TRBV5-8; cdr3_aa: CASSYWSFTSTDTQYF
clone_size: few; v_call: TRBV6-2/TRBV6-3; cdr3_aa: CASSPSGGIKQFF
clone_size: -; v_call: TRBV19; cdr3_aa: CASMAGGSYNEQFF
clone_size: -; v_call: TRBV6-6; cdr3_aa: CASSYIGGNGYTF
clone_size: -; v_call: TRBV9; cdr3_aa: CASSVGLAGGEETQYF
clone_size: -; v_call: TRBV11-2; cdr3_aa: CASSLDGGEQYF
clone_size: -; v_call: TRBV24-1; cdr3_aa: CATSGNLGYNEQFF
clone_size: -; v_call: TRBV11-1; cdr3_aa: CASSHWVAGSTDTQYF
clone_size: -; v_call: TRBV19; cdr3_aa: CAINRGQGTGSNQPQHF
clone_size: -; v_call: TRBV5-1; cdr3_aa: CASSPGLAGGNIQYF